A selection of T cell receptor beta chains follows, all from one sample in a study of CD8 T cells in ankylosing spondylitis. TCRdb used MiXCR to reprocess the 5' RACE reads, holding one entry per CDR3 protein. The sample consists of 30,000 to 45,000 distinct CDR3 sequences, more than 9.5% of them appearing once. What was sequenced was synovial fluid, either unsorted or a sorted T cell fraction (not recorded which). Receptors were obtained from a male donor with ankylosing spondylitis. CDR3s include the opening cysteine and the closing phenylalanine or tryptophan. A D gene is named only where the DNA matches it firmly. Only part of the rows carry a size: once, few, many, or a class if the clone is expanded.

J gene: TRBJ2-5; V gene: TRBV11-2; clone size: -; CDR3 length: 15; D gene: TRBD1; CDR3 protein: CASSNYRGIEETQYF; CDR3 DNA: TGTGCCAGCAGCAACTACAGGGGAATCGAAGAGACCCAGTACTTC
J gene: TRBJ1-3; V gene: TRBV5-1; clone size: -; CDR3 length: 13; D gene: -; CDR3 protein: CASGDASGNTIYF; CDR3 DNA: TGCGCCAGCGGGGATGCTTCTGGAAACACCATATATTTT
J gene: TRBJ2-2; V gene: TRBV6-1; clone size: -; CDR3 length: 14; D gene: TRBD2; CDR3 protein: CASRREGNTGELFF; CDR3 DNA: TGTGCCAGCCGGCGGGAGGGAAACACCGGGGAGCTGTTTTTT
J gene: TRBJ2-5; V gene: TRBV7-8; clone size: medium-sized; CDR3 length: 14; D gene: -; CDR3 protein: CASSLGRQIETQYF; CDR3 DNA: TGTGCCAGCAGCTTAGGGCGGCAGATTGAGACCCAGTACTTC
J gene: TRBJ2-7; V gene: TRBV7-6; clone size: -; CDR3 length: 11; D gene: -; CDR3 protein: CASSHGNEQYF; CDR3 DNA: TGTGCCAGCAGCCACGGTAACGAGCAGTACTTC
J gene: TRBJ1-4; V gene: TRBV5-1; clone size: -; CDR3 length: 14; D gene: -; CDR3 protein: CASSSGQPNEKLFF; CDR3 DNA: TGCGCCAGCAGCTCCGGACAGCCTAATGAAAAACTGTTTTTT
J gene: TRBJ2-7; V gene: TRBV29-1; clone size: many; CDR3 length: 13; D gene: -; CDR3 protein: CSAQPDGYYEQYF; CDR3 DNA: TGCAGCGCTCAACCCGACGGTTACTACGAGCAGTACTTC
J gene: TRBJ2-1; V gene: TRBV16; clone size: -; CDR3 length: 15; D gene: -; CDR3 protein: CASSQSRDRGNEQFF; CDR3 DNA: TGTGCCAGCAGCCAATCGCGGGACAGAGGGAATGAGCAGTTCTTC
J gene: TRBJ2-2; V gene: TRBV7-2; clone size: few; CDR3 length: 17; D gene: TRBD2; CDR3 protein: CASSLGGRALDTGELFF; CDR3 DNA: TGTGCCAGCAGCTTAGGCGGGAGGGCCCTCGACACCGGGGAGCTGTTTTTT
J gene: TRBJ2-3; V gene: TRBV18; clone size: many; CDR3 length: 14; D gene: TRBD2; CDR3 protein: CASFGLASADTQYF; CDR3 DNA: TGTGCCAGCTTCGGACTAGCGAGCGCAGATACGCAGTATTTT
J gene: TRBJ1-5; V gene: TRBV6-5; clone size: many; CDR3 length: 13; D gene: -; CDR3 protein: CASSYALHQPQHF; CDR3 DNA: TGTGCCAGCAGTTACGCTCTTCATCAGCCCCAGCATTTT
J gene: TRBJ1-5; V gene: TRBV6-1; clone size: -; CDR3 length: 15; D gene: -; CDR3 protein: CASSEAGRQNQPQHF; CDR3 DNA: TGTGCCAGCAGTGAAGCGGGGCGTCAGAATCAGCCCCAGCATTTT
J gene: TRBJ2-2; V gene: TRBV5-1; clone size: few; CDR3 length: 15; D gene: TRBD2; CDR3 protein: CASMGATSGTGELFF; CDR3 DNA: TGCGCCAGCATGGGGGCGACTAGCGGGACCGGGGAGCTGTTTTTT
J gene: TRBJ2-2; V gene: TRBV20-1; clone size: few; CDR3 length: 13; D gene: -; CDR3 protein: CSATRRRSGELFF; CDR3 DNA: TGCAGTGCTACCAGGCGGAGGAGCGGGGAGCTGTTTTTT
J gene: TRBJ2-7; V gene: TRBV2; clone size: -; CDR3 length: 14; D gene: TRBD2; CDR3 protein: CASSDTSGRPEQYF; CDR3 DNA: TGTGCCAGCAGTGATACTAGCGGGAGGCCCGAGCAGTACTTC
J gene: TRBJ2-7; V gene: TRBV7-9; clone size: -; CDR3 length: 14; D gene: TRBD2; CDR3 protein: CASRPGGGVYEQYF; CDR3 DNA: TGTGCCAGCAGGCCCGGTGGGGGGGTCTACGAGCAGTACTTC
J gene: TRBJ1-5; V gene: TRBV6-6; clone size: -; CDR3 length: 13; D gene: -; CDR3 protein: CASSYSVTQSQHF; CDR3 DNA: TGTGCCAGCAGTTACTCCGTAACCCAGTCCCAGCATTTT
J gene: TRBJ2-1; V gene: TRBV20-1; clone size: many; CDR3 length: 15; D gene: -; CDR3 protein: CSVRIGTWGDNEQFF; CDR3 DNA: TGCAGTGTTAGAATCGGCACCTGGGGGGACAATGAGCAGTTCTTC
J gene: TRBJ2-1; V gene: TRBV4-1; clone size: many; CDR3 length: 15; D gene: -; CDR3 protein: CASSQGPGGPNEQFF; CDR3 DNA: TGCGCCAGCAGCCAAGGCCCTGGAGGACCGAATGAGCAGTTCTTC
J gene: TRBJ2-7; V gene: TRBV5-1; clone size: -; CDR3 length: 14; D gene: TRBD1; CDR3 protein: CASKGQGSSYEQYF; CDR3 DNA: TGCGCCAGCAAGGGACAGGGTAGCTCCTACGAGCAGTACTTC
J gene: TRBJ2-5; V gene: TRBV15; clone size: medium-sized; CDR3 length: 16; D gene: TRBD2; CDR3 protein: CATSRPESGRLETQYF; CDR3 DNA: TGTGCCACCAGCAGACCGGAAAGCGGGAGGTTAGAGACCCAGTACTTC
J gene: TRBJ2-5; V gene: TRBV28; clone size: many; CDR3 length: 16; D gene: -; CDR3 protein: CASSPWIALARETQYF; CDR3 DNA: TGTGCCAGCAGCCCCTGGATAGCGCTGGCACGAGAGACCCAGTACTTC
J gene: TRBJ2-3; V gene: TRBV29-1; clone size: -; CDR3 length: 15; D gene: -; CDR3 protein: CSAPSGSGNTDTQYF; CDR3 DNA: TGCAGCGCCCCCTCGGGTAGCGGTAACACAGATACGCAGTATTTT
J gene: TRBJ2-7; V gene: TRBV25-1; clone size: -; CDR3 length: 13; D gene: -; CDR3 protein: CASSEWGLYEQYF; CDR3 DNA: TGTGCCAGCAGTGAATGGGGGCTCTACGAGCAGTACTTC
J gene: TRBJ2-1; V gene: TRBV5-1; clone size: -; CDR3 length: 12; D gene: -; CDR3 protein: CASSQQGNEQFF; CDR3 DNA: TGCGCCAGCAGCCAACAAGGAAATGAGCAGTTCTTC
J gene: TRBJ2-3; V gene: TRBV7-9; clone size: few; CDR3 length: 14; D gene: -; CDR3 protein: CASSETTEGGTQYF; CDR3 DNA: TGTGCCAGCAGCGAGACGACCGAGGGGGGTACGCAGTATTTT
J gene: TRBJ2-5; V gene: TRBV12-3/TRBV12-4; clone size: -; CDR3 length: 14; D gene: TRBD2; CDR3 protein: CASRLSGRGETQYF; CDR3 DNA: TGTGCCAGCAGGCTTAGCGGGAGGGGAGAGACCCAGTACTTC
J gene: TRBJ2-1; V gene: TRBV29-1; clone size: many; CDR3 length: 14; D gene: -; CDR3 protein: CSVEDREHYNEQFF; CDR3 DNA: TGCAGCGTTGAAGATCGGGAACATTACAATGAGCAGTTCTTC
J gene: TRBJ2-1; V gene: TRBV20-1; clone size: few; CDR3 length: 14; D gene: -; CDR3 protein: CSAKGPFSYNEQFF; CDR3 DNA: TGCAGTGCTAAGGGACCTTTCTCCTACAATGAGCAGTTCTTC
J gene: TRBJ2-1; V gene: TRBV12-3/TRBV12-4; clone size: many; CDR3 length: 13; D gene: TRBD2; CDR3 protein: CAINLADYNEQFF; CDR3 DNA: TGTGCCATCAATCTAGCGGACTACAATGAGCAGTTCTTC
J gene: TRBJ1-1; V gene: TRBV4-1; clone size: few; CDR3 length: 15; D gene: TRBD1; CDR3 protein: CASSHPGGSNTEAFF; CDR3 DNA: TGCGCCAGCAGCCACCCAGGGGGCTCGAACACTGAAGCTTTCTTT
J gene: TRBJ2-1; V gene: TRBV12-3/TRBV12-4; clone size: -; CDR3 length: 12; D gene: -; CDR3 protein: CASSLALGGRFF; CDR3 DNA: TGTGCCAGCAGTTTAGCGTTGGGGGGCCGGTTCTTC
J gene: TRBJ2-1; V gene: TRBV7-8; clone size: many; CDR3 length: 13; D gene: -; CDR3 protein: CASRASVYNEQFF; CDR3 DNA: TGTGCCAGCCGGGCTAGCGTATACAATGAGCAGTTCTTC
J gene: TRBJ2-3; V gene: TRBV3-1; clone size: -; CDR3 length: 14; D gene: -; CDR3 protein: CASSPGGYTDTQYF; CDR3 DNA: TGTGCCAGCAGCCCTGGTGGTTACACAGATACGCAGTATTTT
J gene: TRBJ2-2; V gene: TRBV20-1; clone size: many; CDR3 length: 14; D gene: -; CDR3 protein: CSARTGGSPGELFF; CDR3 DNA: TGCAGTGCCCGGACGGGTGGAAGCCCCGGGGAGCTGTTTTTT
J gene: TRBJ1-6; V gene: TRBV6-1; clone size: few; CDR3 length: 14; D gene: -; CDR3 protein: CASTPGLQNSPLHF; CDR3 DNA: TGTGCCAGCACCCCGGGCCTGCAAAATTCACCCCTCCACTTT
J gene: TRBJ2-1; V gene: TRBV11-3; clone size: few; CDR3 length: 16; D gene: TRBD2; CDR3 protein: CASSQGTSGIYNEQFF; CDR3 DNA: TGTGCCAGCAGCCAAGGGACTAGCGGGATCTACAATGAGCAGTTCTTC
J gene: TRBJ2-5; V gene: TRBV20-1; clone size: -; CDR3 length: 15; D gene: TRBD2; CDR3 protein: CSAQGLAEIQETQYF; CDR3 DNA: TGCAGTGCACAAGGACTAGCGGAAATCCAAGAGACCCAGTACTTC
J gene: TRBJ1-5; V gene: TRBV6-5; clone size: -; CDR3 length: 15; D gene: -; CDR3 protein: CASSYSAGSNQPQHF; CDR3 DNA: TGTGCCAGCAGTTACTCGGCAGGGAGCAATCAGCCCCAGCATTTT
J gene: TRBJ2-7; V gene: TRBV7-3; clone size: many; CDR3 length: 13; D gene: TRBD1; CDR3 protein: CASSIDRVGEQYF; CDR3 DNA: TGTGCCAGCAGCATAGACAGGGTCGGCGAGCAGTACTTC
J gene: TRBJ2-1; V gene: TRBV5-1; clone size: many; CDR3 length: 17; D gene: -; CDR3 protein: CASSLAQVQSTYNEQFF; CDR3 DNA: TGCGCCAGCAGCTTGGCCCAGGTCCAATCGACCTACAATGAGCAGTTCTTC
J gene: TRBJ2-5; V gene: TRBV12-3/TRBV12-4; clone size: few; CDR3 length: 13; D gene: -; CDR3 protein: CVSSLGQKETQYF; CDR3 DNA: TGTGTCAGCAGTTTAGGGCAGAAAGAGACCCAGTACTTC
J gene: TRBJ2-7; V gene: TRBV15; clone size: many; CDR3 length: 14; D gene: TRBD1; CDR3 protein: CATSREGQSYEQYF; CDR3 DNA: TGTGCCACCAGCAGAGAGGGACAGTCCTACGAGCAGTACTTC
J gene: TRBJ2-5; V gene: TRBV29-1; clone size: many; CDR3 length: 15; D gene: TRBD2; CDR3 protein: CSPLLTGGYQETQYF; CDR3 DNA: TGCAGCCCATTACTAACGGGAGGGTACCAAGAGACCCAGTACTTC
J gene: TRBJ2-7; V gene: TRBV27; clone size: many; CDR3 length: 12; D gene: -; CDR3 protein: CASSGGMDEQYF; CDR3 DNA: TGTGCCAGCAGTGGCGGGATGGACGAGCAGTACTTC
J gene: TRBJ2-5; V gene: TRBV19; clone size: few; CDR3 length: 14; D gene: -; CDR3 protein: CASSRGAGKETQYF; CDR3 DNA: TGTGCCAGTAGTAGGGGGGCAGGGAAAGAGACCCAGTACTTC
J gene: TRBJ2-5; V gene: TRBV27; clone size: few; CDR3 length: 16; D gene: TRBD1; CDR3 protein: CASSSVDRGFRETQYF; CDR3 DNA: TGTGCCAGCAGTTCCGTAGACAGGGGGTTTAGGGAGACCCAGTACTTC